This entry concerns a single TCR beta chain. This record belongs to a study of cytomegalovirus exposure and HLA in healthy donors. 13 Jbeta primers and 60 Vbeta primers were used for the PCR. This table comes from immunoSEQ multiplex PCR, and its TCRdb copy is limited to in-frame clones, with some not included. The sample yields roughly 120,000 clones, of which the top ten take up around 7%. The sequence came from a man aged 40-49 years in good health and CMV-seropositive. Material: PBMCs.

CDR3 protein: CASRQGVASEQYF. The CDR3 DNA is TGTGCCAGCAGACAAGGGGTGGCGAGTGAGCAGTACTTC. V is TRBV6-5 and J is TRBJ2-7, with D perhaps TRBD1 (5 bases). This CDR3 is 13 amino acids long. V was trimmed by 6 bases and J by 7 bases, leaving 16 bases between them. The germline CDR1 and CDR2 sequences are MNHEY and SVGAGI.